The entry that follows covers one TCR beta chain sequence. What it recognizes is unknown. This entry is derived from a study of cytomegalovirus exposure and HLA in healthy donors. Study-level points and caveats: Generally TCR sequences proved uncommon, though certain public TCRs appeared in numerous donors. In an earlier analysis, about 90% or about 30%: the productive usage of most TCR beta V segments. A later analysis, which compared TCR beta chains of equal frequency, found the HLA-associated ones more clonally expanded.

The germline V and J ends were trimmed by 5 bases and 6 bases, with 19 bases remaining between them. The length of the CDR3 is 15 residues. Per the germline V gene, CDR1 is PRHDT and CDR2 is FYEKMQ (reference sequence). In the PCR, 60 Vbeta and 13 Jbeta primers were used. Assay used: immunoSEQ multiplex PCR; TCRdb lists only in-frame clones, some missing. Among 65,000 to 85,000 clones listed, under 80% were seen once. The chain has TRBV13 and TRBJ1-1, with D hard to call. The TCR comes from a male donor in good health and CMV-seropositive. The sample comprised PBMCs. CDR3 sequence reads: CASSQTELGISEAFF. Written as DNA, the CDR3 is TGTGCCAGCAGCCAAACAGAACTCGGGATTTCTGAAGCTTTCTTT.